One and the same sample provided the 2 T cell receptor beta chains below, sequenced in a study of T-cell memory formation after mild COVID-19. TCRdb reanalysed the 5' RACE reads using MiXCR and keeps one entry per CDR3 protein. The sample carries about 180,000 distinct CDR3 sequences, approximately 16% recorded once. Material for sequencing was PBMCs or a T cell subset sorted from them (not recorded which). These receptors originate from an adult woman who had mild COVID-19 (a few samples of this study predate the infection). Cell type and time point are not known.

This clonotype has more than one count but fewer than ten. The CDR3 DNA reads TGCGCCAGCAACGCACAGGGGGGGGGCACTGAAGCTTTCTTT. Residues: CASNAQGGGTEAFF. The gene calls are TRBV5-1 and TRBJ1-1, with TRBD1 matching over 8 bases. CDR3 length: 14 residues. V dropped 6 bases and J dropped 4; count of bases not matched to a gene: 8. Germline assignment: CDR1 SGHRS and CDR2 YFSETQ.

This clonotype was observed a few times. V gene TRBV4-1 combines with J gene TRBJ2-1; D unclear. This CDR3 contains 13 residues. Germline V gene sequence: CDR1 MGHRA, CDR2 YSYEKL. Trimming cost V 3 bases and J 8 bases, with 11 bases left between them. The CDR3: CASSHLDDDEQFF. The CDR3 region has the DNA TGCGCCAGCAGCCATTTAGATGACGATGAGCAGTTCTTC.